The source of this TCR beta chain is a study of blood T cell repertoires in COVID-19. Looking at the study overall: Some COVID-19 samples were acute and others convalescent; all came from the United States, Italy and Spain. From T cells, B-cell-depleted T cells, or PBMCs came the material, which was cDNA or gDNA.

Profiling relied on immunoSEQ multiplex PCR, and the TCRdb table lists in-frame clones only, not all of them. The table has 45,000 or so clones, about 88% seen once; the top ten hold around 4.6%. This clone was seen a single time. Germline V gives CDR1 SGDLS, CDR2 YYNGEE. Deletions cut 2 bases from V and 13 bases from J, with 10 bases between. The CDR3 is 11 amino acids. This sequence originates from a man aged 35 to 55 with active COVID-19. The sequenced sample consisted of peripheral blood. The chain employs TRBV9 and TRBJ2-1; D possibly corresponds to TRBD2 (5 bases). The CDR3 coding sequence is TGTGCCAGCAGCGTTGGAGCGGATCAGTTCTTC. This gives the protein CASSVGADQFF. Combining the CDR3 with reference TRBV9 and TRBJ2-1 gives the whole variable domain DSGVTQTPKHLITATGQRVTLRCSPRSGDLSVYWYQQSLDQGLQFLIQYYNGEERAKGNILERFSAQQFPDLHSELNLSSLELGDSALYFCASSVGADQFFGPGTRLTVL.